These 23 T cell receptor beta chains were sequenced from one sample in a study of T-cell memory formation after mild COVID-19. Each CDR3 protein gets one entry after TCRdb re-called the 5' RACE reads with MiXCR. The sample holds 470,000 or so distinct CDR3 sequences, over 15% seen once. The sample taken for sequencing was PBMCs or a T cell subset sorted from them (not recorded which). Receptor source: a man aged 18 to 29 who had mild COVID-19 (a few samples of this study predate the infection). Cell type and time point are not known.

V usage is TRBV7-3 and J usage is TRBJ2-2; no firm D call. CDR3 length: 16 amino acids. V lost 4 bases and J lost 0, with 12 bases in between. Germline CDR1 is SGHTA and CDR2 is FQGTGA. This CDR3 reads CASSSSLGSNTGELFF. CDR3 nucleotides: TGTGCCAGCAGCTCGTCCTTGGGTTCGAACACCGGGGAGCTGTTTTTT.

There are a few counts of this clonotype. The rearrangement joins TRBV7-3 to TRBJ2-3; 9 bases map to TRBD1. Germline-derived CDR1 and CDR2 are SGHTA and FQGTGA. Germline trimming cut 4 bases from V and 4 bases from J; bases unmatched to any gene: 6. The CDR3 loop spans 15 amino acids. CDR3 residues: CASSSGTGRSDTQYF. DNA for the CDR3: TGTGCCAGCAGCTCCGGGACAGGGAGGTCAGATACGCAGTATTTT. Based on the CDR3 plus reference TRBV7-3 and TRBJ2-3, the full variable domain is GAGVSQTPSNKVTEKGKYVELRCDPISGHTALYWYRQSLGQGPEFLIYFQGTGAADDSGLPNDRFFAVRPEGSVSTLKIQRTERGDSAVYLCASSSGTGRSDTQYFGPGTRLTVL.

This clonotype was seen at least ten times. J is TRBJ2-5 and V is TRBV4-1; no reliable D call. Trimming cost V 1 base and J 2 bases, with 11 bases left between them. Germline-derived CDR1 and CDR2 are MGHRA and YSYEKL. The CDR3 extends over 15 amino acids. The CDR3 DNA sequence: TGCGCCAGCAGCCAAGCTTGGTCAGATCAAGAGACCCAGTACTTC. Its protein product is CASSQAWSDQETQYF.

This clonotype was detected only a few times. The gene calls are TRBV19 and TRBJ1-2; 7 nucleotides align to TRBD1. Per germline, CDR1 LNHDA and CDR2 SQIVND (reference sequence). The CDR3 has 12 amino acids. V was clipped by 8 bases and J by 4 bases; unmatched bases: 4. DNA for the CDR3: TGTGCCAGTGAGGGACAGATCTATGGCTACACCTTC. It encodes CASEGQIYGYTF.

This clonotype was counted a few times. The chain couples TRBV7-3 to TRBJ2-5; D gene uncertain. V gave up 2 bases and J gave up 4 bases, with 8 bases separating them. The CDR3 spans 13 residues. CDR1 is SGHTA and CDR2 is FQGTGA in the germline V gene. The CDR3 loop is CASSLSSRETQYF. CDR3 nucleotides: TGTGCCAGCAGCTTATCATCGCGAGAGACCCAGTACTTC.

This clonotype was picked up a small number of times. The chain carries TRBV4-1 and TRBJ2-1, with 10 bases that match TRBD2. The CDR3 is made up of 17 amino acids. V was clipped by 2 bases and J by 8 bases; unmatched bases: 12. The germline CDR1 and CDR2 sequences are MGHRA and YSYEKL. Here the CDR3 reads CASSQTAHQRGGHEQFF. DNA of the CDR3: TGCGCCAGCAGCCAAACGGCACATCAGCGGGGGGGTCATGAGCAGTTCTTC.

In this sample, this clonotype turned up a few times. The V and J genes are TRBV5-8 and TRBJ1-2; 12 bases are shared with TRBD1. Germline V gives CDR1 SGHTS, CDR2 YDEGEE. The CDR3 is 18 residues long. The trim removed 2 bases at V and 4 bases at J, leaving 12 bases unmatched. The CDR3 sequence is CASSFAGGTGGVAYGYTF. DNA for the CDR3: TGTGCCAGCAGCTTTGCTGGTGGGACAGGGGGCGTCGCCTATGGCTACACCTTC.

The V and J genes are TRBV7-2 and TRBJ1-1, with D uncertain. This CDR3 has 15 residues. The germline V gene encodes CDR1 SGHTA and CDR2 FQGNSA. V was cut by 6 bases and J by 3 bases, with 17 bases left in between. CDR3 region: CASRDVSGMDTEAFF. CDR3 nucleotides: TGTGCCAGCAGGGACGTTTCGGGGATGGACACTGAAGCTTTCTTT.

The V and J genes are TRBV18 and TRBJ2-7; a possible D gene is TRBD1 (6 bases). Germline CDR1 and CDR2: KGHSH and LQKENI. Trimming pared 4 bases from V and 4 bases from J, leaving 14 bases between. This CDR3 comprises 14 residues. CDR3 region: CASSLLTGEYEQYF. CDR3 nucleotides: TGTGCCAGCTCACTCCTGACAGGAGAGTACGAGCAGTACTTC. Together with reference TRBV18 and TRBJ2-7, the CDR3 gives the full variable domain: NAGVMQNPRHLVRRRGQEARLRCSPMKGHSHVYWYRQLPEEGLKFMVYLQKENIIDESGMPKERFSAEFPKEGPSILRIQQVVRGDSAAYFCASSLLTGEYEQYFGPGTRLTVT.

This chain joins TRBV7-9 and TRBJ1-4; the D is unclear. In germline, CDR1 is SEHNR, CDR2 FQNEAQ (reference sequence). The CDR3 extends over 15 amino acids. The germline V and J ends were trimmed by 4 bases and 5 bases, with 14 bases remaining between them. The CDR3 spells CASSSYGERNEKLFF. Here the CDR3 DNA reads TGTGCCAGCAGCTCGTATGGAGAGCGGAATGAAAAACTGTTTTTT.

This clonotype was seen a handful of times. The V call is TRBV3-1, the J call TRBJ2-7; D perhaps matches TRBD2 (6 bases). V was clipped by 1 base and J by 1 base, with 14 bases between them. The CDR3 covers 16 residues. Looked up from germline, CDR1 is LGHDT and CDR2 is YNNKEL (reference sequence). The CDR3 loop is CASSQVRGTVSYEQYF. The CDR3 DNA sequence: TGTGCCAGCAGCCAAGTTCGCGGGACGGTGTCCTACGAGCAGTACTTC.

J is TRBJ1-2 and V is TRBV7-6; D gene unclear. CDR1 and CDR2 from the germline V gene are SGHVS and FNYEAQ. V was clipped by 2 bases and J by 3 bases, with 10 bases between them. This CDR3 comprises 14 residues. The chain's CDR3 is CASSLLQADYGYTF. The CDR3 nucleotides are TGTGCCAGCAGCTTACTCCAGGCGGACTATGGCTACACCTTC.

A few counts support this clonotype. The chain has TRBV27 and TRBJ2-1; 12 bases align to TRBD2. The V gene end was trimmed by 5 bases and the J gene end by 9 bases; junction bases not matched to a gene: 20. Germline CDR1 reads MNHEY; CDR2 reads SMNVEV (reference sequence). The CDR3 has 19 residues. CDR3 bases: TGTGCCAGCAGTCCGTGGGGCCTCGTGGCTAGCGGGGGGGCAGGTGAGCAGTTCTTC. It yields the protein CASSPWGLVASGGAGEQFF.

The chain carries TRBV11-2 and TRBJ2-1; TRBD2 matches at 10 bases. CDR3 length: 15 residues. Trimming removed 6 bases from V and 4 bases from J; junction bases left unmatched: 6. CDR1 and CDR2 from the germline V gene are SGHAT and FQNNGV. DNA of the CDR3: TGTGCCAGCAGTACCGGGACTAGCGTGTACAATGAGCAGTTCTTC. This translates into CASSTGTSVYNEQFF.

The chain employs TRBV7-9 and TRBJ2-7; D may be TRBD2 (6 bases). Germline V CDR1 and CDR2: SEHNR, FQNEAQ (reference sequence). Trimming stripped 10 bases from V and 7 bases from J, with 20 bases between. The CDR3 spans 13 residues. The CDR3 here is CATRDSSGGEQYF. As DNA, the CDR3 is TGTGCCACCCGGGACTCATCCGGAGGGGAGCAGTACTTC.

This clonotype occurred a few times. The chain links TRBV27 to TRBJ1-6; the D is unclear. The CDR3 spans 14 residues. Germline loops: CDR1 MNHEY, CDR2 SMNVEV (reference sequence). Between the trimmed V and J ends, which lost 4 bases and 10 bases, there was a span of 14 bases. The CDR3 is CASSYRGIVSPLHF. As DNA, the CDR3 is TGTGCCAGCAGTTATCGGGGTATTGTCTCACCCCTCCACTTT.

The chain is built from TRBV19 and TRBJ2-1; perhaps TRBD2 as D (5 bases). V gave up 8 bases and J gave up 6 bases, with 17 bases separating them. Germline V gene lookup returns CDR1 LNHDA and CDR2 SQIVND (reference sequence). This CDR3 contains 14 residues. The CDR3 DNA follows: TGTGCCAGTCAGGCCCAACCTAGCCCCAATGAGCAGTTCTTC. This codes for CASQAQPSPNEQFF.

This clonotype has just a few counts. The chain uses TRBV10-3 and TRBJ2-5; D uncertain. Germline V gene data show CDR1 as ENHRY and CDR2 as SYGVKD. CDR3 length: 13 amino acids. V was clipped by 7 bases and J by 1 base, with 10 bases between them. The CDR3 region has the DNA TGTGCCATCAAGCTAGAACCCCAAGAGACCCAGTACTTC. Translation: CAIKLEPQETQYF.

A word on this clonotype: A much larger clonotype is one base distant, so this may be a read error. This sequence joins TRBV5-1 and TRBJ2-7; D ambiguous. V dropped 4 bases and J dropped 2 bases, with 10 bases sitting between them. The CDR3 loop spans 13 amino acids. Germline-derived CDR1 and CDR2 are SGHRS and YFSETQ. This CDR3 reads CASSPVTPYEQYF. The CDR3, as DNA: TGCGCCAGCAGCCCCGTGACCCCCTACGAGCAGTACTTC.

A few counts support this clonotype. The chain joins TRBV4-1 to TRBJ2-5; maybe TRBD2 (5 bases). Germline V gene data show CDR1 as MGHRA and CDR2 as YSYEKL. Trimming pared 4 bases from V and 5 bases from J, leaving 17 bases between. The CDR3 consists of 15 residues. CDR3 DNA: TGCGCCAGCAGCCCCCGACCGCGGGTGGCGGAGACCCAGTACTTC. It codes for CASSPRPRVAETQYF.

This clonotype occurred a few times. The J gene is TRBJ2-2, the V gene TRBV12-3 or TRBV12-4; no firm D call. V shed 3 bases and J shed 5 bases, with 7 bases lying between them. The CDR3 contains 13 residues. The CDR3: CASSFRRTGELFF. The CDR3 nucleotides are TGTGCCAGCAGTTTTAGAAGGACCGGGGAGCTGTTTTTT.

This clonotype was seen a few times. The chain uses TRBV20-1 and TRBJ1-4; 9 bases line up with TRBD1. V shed 3 bases, J shed 7 bases, and the junction held 6 bases outside the gene matches. The CDR3 is 14 amino acids. CDR1 is DFQATT, CDR2 SNEGSKA, per germline (reference sequence). CDR3 sequence reads: CSASVGTGFEKLFF. The CDR3 coding sequence is TGCAGTGCTAGTGTGGGGACAGGGTTTGAAAAACTGTTTTTT.

This clonotype was seen ten or more times. This chain uses TRBV5-1 with TRBJ2-1; D possibly corresponds to TRBD2 (7 bases). The V gene lost 4 bases and the J gene lost 2 bases, with 13 bases spanning the gap. Germline CDR1 reads SGHRS; CDR2 reads YFSETQ. The CDR3 loop spans 15 amino acids. DNA of the CDR3: TGCGCCAGCAGCCCGTCGGGGGGCACCTACAATGAGCAGTTCTTC. As protein: CASSPSGGTYNEQFF.